This T cell receptor (beta chain) was documented in a study of T cell responses to AZD1222 COVID-19 vaccine. Study in general: The analysis combined second doses at about 4 or about 12 weeks. The study, taken as a whole, reports: With two AZD1222 doses given, Spike-specific TCR breadth and depth both rose.

The CDR3 totals 15 residues. J lost 4 bases, V lost 9 bases, and 11 bases had no gene match. From germline, CDR1 is SNHLY and CDR2 FYNNEI. Here immunoSEQ multiplex PCR was the method, and the copy in TCRdb shows in-frame clones only, minus some. The sample includes approximately 110,000 clones, more than 85% of them seen just once. Details on this clone: Its antigen is unidentified.

The specimen was peripheral blood, collected on day 0 of AZD1222 vaccination. V gene TRBV2 combines with J gene TRBJ2-1; 8 bases match TRBD2. This clonotype originated in an adult in good health. CDR3 region: CARGTGGNLYNEQFF. The CDR3 nucleotides read TGTGCCAGGGGAACGGGGGGGAATCTATACAATGAGCAGTTCTTC.